The T cell receptor (beta chain) under discussion was sequenced for a study of OX40 agonist ivuxolimab in advanced cancers. About the research overall: Six ivuxolimab dose levels, 0.01 to 10 mg/kg, were given intravenously every 2 weeks.

This CDR3 has 11 residues. The V gene's germline CDR1 is SGHAT and CDR2 FQDESV (reference sequence). Trimming left V 5 bases short and J 7 bases short, with 8 bases between. Libraries were prepared by immunoSEQ multiplex PCR; TCRdb keeps only in-frame clonotypes and omits some of them. Of roughly 48,000 clones listed, 70% to 85% are singletons. The input for sequencing was CD4+ or CD8+ T cells sorted from blood, taken in a trial of the OX40 agonist ivuxolimab. This clonotype was sampled from an adult with an advanced solid tumor such as melanoma, head and neck, liver or kidney cancer. The chain uses TRBV11-1 and TRBJ2-5; no firm D call. This CDR3 is CASSPGRTQYF. DNA of the CDR3: TGTGCCAGCAGCCCCGGCAGGACCCAGTACTTC.